This TCR beta chain was retrieved from a study of T-cell memory formation after mild COVID-19. General study points: Pre-infection memory held some responding clones, suggesting pre-existing cross-reactive T cells responded.

The CDR3 loop spans 13 amino acids. The junction had 0 bases not matched to a gene; V was cut back by 5 bases and J by 3 bases. CDR1 is MRHNA, CDR2 SNTAGT, per germline. By its share, this clonotype is medium-sized. Its specificity is unknown. TCRdb fed the 5' RACE reads into MiXCR, producing one record per CDR3 protein. The table records 110,000 or so distinct CDR3 sequences, about 24% of them present only once. Sequences were obtained from PBMCs or a T cell subset sorted from them (not recorded which). This TCR derives from a man aged 18 to 35 who had mild COVID-19 (a few samples of this study predate the infection). Cell type and time point are not known. The chain carries TRBV6-4 and TRBJ2-2, with 7 nucleotides matching TRBD2. This CDR3 is CASSSGDTGELFF. Written as DNA, the CDR3 is TGTGCCAGCAGTAGCGGGGACACCGGGGAGCTGTTTTTT.